The present T cell receptor (beta chain) was sequenced within a study of OX40 agonist ivuxolimab in advanced cancers. For the wider study: Ivuxolimab was an agonistic, fully human IgG2 monoclonal antibody directed against OX40 (CD134), a costimulatory receptor. The dose-escalation cohort was roughly 80% male with a mean age of about 54 years, ranging from about 20 to 85. Prior anti-PD-1, anti-PD-L1 or anti-CTLA-4 therapy was permitted, and checkpoint inhibitors had been received by less than 45% of dose-escalation patients. The purpose of peripheral TCRbeta sequencing was to test whether ivuxolimab changed TCR sequence diversity and led to clonal T-cell expansion. Of the roughly 52 patients in dose escalation, about 20 had hepatocellular carcinoma, some 15 had melanoma, 9 had renal cell carcinoma and 9 had head and neck cancer. Partial responses occurred in three dose-escalation patients, of whom one had hepatocellular carcinoma and two had cutaneous melanoma. The monotherapy dose-escalation portion (N of about 52 patients) of the phase I ivuxolimab trial is reported in the paper. Intravenous ivuxolimab was administered to patients every 2 weeks at six dose levels: 0.01, 0.1, 0.3, 1.5, 3 and 10 mg/kg.

For sequencing of the TCRbeta CDR3 region, genomic DNA was extracted from the sorted cells. The immunoSEQ Assay was used to sequence the TCRbeta CDR3 regions. The immuneACCESS repertoire file appears here via TCRdb, limited to in-frame rearrangements. These files lack a portion of the clones; in checked studies, under half of the deficit traces to unresolved V genes, and the cause of the others is not known. The sample yields 65,000 to 85,000 clones; 80% to 95% were counted once. The top ten hold approximately 8% of the sample. The trial excluded patients who had a history of autoimmune disease or were on systemic immunosuppression. Peripheral blood for TCR sequencing was collected from all dose cohorts at baseline, on cycle 4 day 1, and on cycle 7 day 1. Samples came from an open-label, multicenter, first-in-human phase I dose-escalation trial of ivuxolimab. Adults with locally advanced or metastatic melanoma, renal cell, hepatocellular, or head and neck squamous cell carcinoma were enrolled in the trial. Before TCR sequencing, CD4+ T cells and CD8+ T cells were sorted from peripheral blood as separate populations.

Study-wide findings and limitations: Clonal expansion of both CD4+ and CD8+ blood T cells was observed from baseline to week 6 at doses 0.1 to 3.0 mg/kg. The antigen specificity of the peripheral T cells that underwent clonal expansion was not determined. In the 0.1-3.0 mg/kg groups, partial responders were among the patients with the lowest normalized peripheral clonal expansion, particularly in CD8+ T cells. On average, CD8+ T cells showed more expanded clones than CD4+ T cells after ivuxolimab. Low levels of normalized T-cell clonal expansion were also shown by some nonresponding patients.

A word on this clone: Its binding antigen is unknown. No much larger clone exists at a distance of one base, and base qualities are not known.

The CDR3 runs 16 residues from the cysteine to the phenylalanine. Only the CDR3 portion is preserved as DNA: 48 bases, with reading frame beginning at the first base. The junction carries 21 bases between V and J, which are trimmed by 5 bases and 8 bases respectively. Looking up the germline V gene (reference sequence) yields CDR1 PRHDT and CDR2 FYEKMQ. This specimen consisted of CD4+ or CD8+ T cells sorted from blood, obtained in a trial of the OX40 agonist ivuxolimab. This chain joins TRBV13 to TRBJ2-2; the D gene is perhaps TRBD2, from 7 matching bases. The source of this sequence is an adult with an advanced solid tumor such as melanoma, head and neck, liver or kidney cancer. CDR3 region: CASSPTGGRGLGELFF. The sequence in DNA is TGTGCCAGCAGCCCCACCGGGGGGCGGGGATTGGGGGAGCTGTTTTTT. Here the CDR3 is joined to the reference TRBV13 and TRBJ2-2 genes, and the full variable domain is: AAGVIQSPRHLIKEKRETATLKCYPIPRHDTVYWYQQGPGQDPQFLISFYEKMQSDKGSIPDRFSAQQFSDYHSELNMSSLELGDSALYFCASSPTGGRGLGELFFGEGSRLTVL.